The clone carrying this T cell receptor beta chain showed up many times. The antigen is undetermined. Patients counted as stable if ophthalmopathy did not develop within 18 months. Together with thyroid ultrasound, orbital computed tomography, serum thyroxine and TRAb, clinical symptoms were used for diagnoses. Amplification yielded TCR beta CDR3 regions, with RNA transcripts as the source. Primed by the HTBI set, a first-round RT-PCR was run on the TCR CDR3. A single record per CDR3 protein comes from TCRdb applying MiXCR to the multiplex PCR reads. The sample comprises hundreds of thousands of distinct CDR3 sequences, 11% to 15% of which are singletons, and roughly 10% rests with the top ten. CDR3 length: 13 amino acids. The germline V and J ends were trimmed by 2 bases and 4 bases, with 9 bases remaining between them. Germline lookup yields CDR1 DFQATT and CDR2 SNEGSKA (reference sequence). The data were taken from a study of T cells in Graves' hyperthyroidism and ophthalmopathy.

Study-wide results and limits: The model anticipated ophthalmopathy a median about 7.1 months pre-onset.

The TCR originated in a woman aged 18-30 years with Graves' hyperthyroidism. The source material was blood. V and J are TRBV20-1 and TRBJ2-1; D remains ambiguous. The CDR3 DNA sequence: TGCAGTGCTAGAATGTCTACTTACAATGAGCAGTTCTTC. It translates to CSARMSTYNEQFF.